Below, 27 T cell receptor beta chains from the same sample are listed, as sequenced in a study of T cell responses to AZD1222 COVID-19 vaccine. TCRdb's table, derived via immunoSEQ multiplex PCR, lists solely in-frame clones and lacks some. The profile shows about 160,000 clones, around nine tenths of them singletons. Sample: peripheral blood, taken on day 0 of AZD1222 vaccination. Every receptor here comes from an adult in good health.

The chain uses TRBV9 and TRBJ2-2; TRBD1 matches 10 bases. This CDR3 has 15 amino acids. Germline CDR1 SGDLS, CDR2 YYNGEE. The V segment lost 3 bases and the J segment 6 bases; nucleotides outside the gene matches: 5. CDR3 residues: CASSETGGAAGELFF. The CDR3 bases are TGTGCCAGCAGCGAGACAGGGGGCGCAGCCGGGGAGCTGTTTTTT.

This rearrangement joins TRBV11-2 to TRBJ1-6; D not certain. Germline V lookup: CDR1 SGHAT, CDR2 FQNNGV. The V gene lost 1 base and the J gene lost 0 bases, with 7 bases spanning the gap. The CDR3 has 16 residues. The CDR3 loop reads CASSLVGNSYNSPLHF. CDR3 nucleotide sequence: TGTGCCAGCAGCTTAGTGGGGAACTCCTATAATTCACCCCTCCACTTT.

There are a few counts of this clone. This chain links TRBV4-2 with TRBJ2-7; 11 bases are shared with TRBD1. The CDR3 totals 15 residues. Trimming cost V 3 bases and J 1 base; bases outside gene matches: 2. Germline CDR1 is LGHNA and CDR2 is YNFKEQ. The CDR3: CASSQGQGESYEQYF. CDR3 DNA sequence: TGTGCCAGCAGCCAGGGACAGGGGGAATCCTACGAGCAGTACTTC.

V usage is TRBV3-1 (or the pseudogene TRBV3-2) and J usage is TRBJ2-5; no clear D. Germline loops: CDR1 LGHDT, CDR2 YNNKEL (reference sequence). The CDR3 extends over 13 amino acids. The ends were cut back, 10 bases at V and 5 bases at J, with 17 bases in the middle. As DNA, the CDR3 is TGTGCCACGGGTTGGGCCCGAAGTGAGACCCAGTACTTC. It is translated as CATGWARSETQYF.

The CDR3 DNA reads as TGTGCCAGCAGTTACGGGGACCAAATTGCCCCCTCTTATAACAATGAGCAGTTCTTC. Translated: CASSYGDQIAPSYNNEQFF. This sequence joins TRBV6-2 or TRBV6-3 and TRBJ2-1, with D perhaps assigned TRBD1 or TRBD2 (5 bases each). Trimming pared 2 bases from V and 5 bases from J, leaving 25 bases between. This CDR3 region has 19 residues. The germline CDR1 and CDR2 sequences are MNHEY and SVGEGT.

This clone was detected once. This chain uses TRBV18 with TRBJ1-6; D is possibly TRBD1 (5 bases). The germline V gene has CDR1 KGHSH and CDR2 LQKENI. CDR3 length: 15 amino acids. V was pared by 3 bases and J by 6 bases, with 12 bases between. The CDR3 here is CASSPGQAANSPLHF. The CDR3 region has the DNA TGTGCCAGCTCACCGGGGCAGGCGGCTAATTCACCCCTCCACTTT. Together with reference TRBV18 and TRBJ1-6, the CDR3 gives the full variable domain: NAGVMQNPRHLVRRRGQEARLRCSPMKGHSHVYWYRQLPEEGLKFMVYLQKENIIDESGMPKERFSAEFPKEGPSILRIQQVVRGDSAAYFCASSPGQAANSPLHFGNGTRLTVT.

The V and J genes are TRBV19 and TRBJ1-5; TRBD1 matches 7 bases. Trimming at V came to 7 bases and at J to 7 bases, leaving 13 bases not matched to a gene. Germline CDR1 is LNHDA and CDR2 is SQIVND (reference sequence). The CDR3 totals 15 residues. The CDR3 DNA reads as TGTGCCAGTACTCACCCTAGGGGGCGAGGGCAGCCCCAGCATTTT. Amino acid sequence: CASTHPRGRGQPQHF. Based on the CDR3 plus reference TRBV19 and TRBJ1-5, the full variable domain is DGGITQSPKYLFRKEGQNVTLSCEQNLNHDAMYWYRQDPGQGLRLIYYSQIVNDFQKGDIAEGYSVSREKKESFPLTVTSAQKNPTAFYLCASTHPRGRGQPQHFGDGTRLSIL.

The chain employs TRBV19 and TRBJ1-1; D gene ambiguous. Looked up from germline, CDR1 is LNHDA and CDR2 is SQIVND (reference sequence). The CDR3 extends over 17 amino acids. V lost 7 bases, J lost 0 bases, and 21 bases lay in between. CDR3 DNA: TGTGCCAGTACCCGTCCCTCAGCAAAAACAATGAACACTGAAGCTTTCTTT. Amino acids: CASTRPSAKTMNTEAFF.

The genes are TRBV10-3 and TRBJ1-2, with a possible D match to TRBD1 (6 bases). CDR3 length: 15 amino acids. Germline CDR1 and CDR2: ENHRY and SYGVKD. Trimming left V 8 bases short and J 3 bases short, with 19 bases between. CDR3 nucleotide sequence: TGTGCCATCGGACAGTCCCGCGACGGGTACTATGGCTACACCTTC. It yields the protein CAIGQSRDGYYGYTF.

V gene TRBV7-9 combines with J gene TRBJ2-5; D unclear. CDR1 SEHNR and CDR2 FQNEAQ come from the germline V gene (reference sequence). CDR3 length: 14 amino acids. V lost 1 base to trimming and J lost 2 bases, with 8 bases between them. CDR3 residues: CASSLDTRQETQYF. CDR3 DNA sequence: TGTGCCAGCAGCTTAGACACTCGACAAGAGACCCAGTACTTC.

The rearrangement links TRBV24-1 to TRBJ2-1, with 9 bases identical to TRBD1. Germline values: CDR1 KGHDR, CDR2 SFDVKD. Trimming took 4 bases from V and 10 from J; bases not matched to a gene: 13. This CDR3 contains 16 residues. The CDR3 region has the DNA TGTGCCACCAGTGACCAGACAGGGGGTCGGTTCAGAGAGCAGTTCTTC. Translated, it gives CATSDQTGGRFREQFF.

J is TRBJ1-6 and V is TRBV28; D might be TRBD1 (6 bases). This CDR3 region has 13 residues. Per germline, CDR1 MDHEN and CDR2 SYDVKM. V dropped 2 bases and J dropped 15 bases, with 14 bases sitting between them. Here the CDR3 reads CASSLTGSYLLHF. CDR3 nucleotides: TGTGCCAGCAGTTTAACAGGGTCGTATCTCCTCCACTTT.

This chain connects TRBV5-5 to TRBJ2-5, with D possibly called TRBD1 or TRBD2 (5 bases each). CDR3 size: 16 residues. Germline V gene sequence: CDR1 SGHKS, CDR2 YYEKEE (reference sequence). V lost 4 bases to trimming and J lost 2 bases, with 18 bases between them. CDR3 protein: CASSLGTWRLQETQYF. Here the CDR3 DNA reads TGTGCCAGCAGCCTTGGGACGTGGAGGTTACAAGAGACCCAGTACTTC.

The CDR3 nucleotides read TGTGCCAGCAGCTTAGGGACCACCTCTTACAATGAGCAGTTCTTC. Its protein product is CASSLGTTSYNEQFF. The rearrangement uses TRBV7-3 and TRBJ2-1; TRBD1 or TRBD2 may be the D gene (5 bases each). The CDR3 has 15 amino acids. Trimming cost V 2 bases and J 4 bases, with 12 bases left between them. CDR1 is SGHTA and CDR2 is FQGTGA in the germline V gene. The whole variable domain, remainder taken from reference TRBV7-3 and TRBJ2-1, is GAGVSQTPSNKVTEKGKYVELRCDPISGHTALYWYRQSLGQGPEFLIYFQGTGAADDSGLPNDRFFAVRPEGSVSTLKIQRTERGDSAVYLCASSLGTTSYNEQFFGPGTRLTVL.

The chain has TRBV28 and TRBJ1-2; D gene ambiguous. Germline CDR1 reads MDHEN; CDR2 reads SYDVKM. Deletions cut 3 bases from V and 4 bases from J, with 15 bases between. The CDR3 totals 15 residues. CDR3 loop: CASSLSRVLIYGYTF. The CDR3 region has the DNA TGTGCCAGCAGTTTGAGCCGAGTGCTGATCTATGGCTACACCTTC.

In its sample, this clone was seen a few times. The V gene is TRBV6-5, the J gene TRBJ2-1; 7 positions agree with TRBD2. This CDR3 is 15 amino acids long. From germline, CDR1 is MNHEY and CDR2 SVGAGI. The V and J ends lost 6 bases and 5 bases, in that order; junction bases with no gene match: 10. This CDR3 reads CASSPTSSYHNEQFF. The CDR3, as DNA: TGTGCCAGCAGCCCGACTAGCTCTTACCACAATGAGCAGTTCTTC.

The chain is built from TRBV20-1 and TRBJ1-1; possible D gene TRBD1, 5 bases. V dropped 4 bases and J dropped 11 bases, with 14 bases sitting between them. Germline V CDR1 and CDR2: DFQATT, SNEGSKA (reference sequence). The CDR3 runs to 11 residues. This chain's CDR3 is CSAILQGGAFF. CDR3 in DNA: TGCAGTGCTATCCTCCAGGGAGGGGCTTTCTTT.

The chain is built from TRBV5-1 and TRBJ2-1; 7 bases line up with TRBD1. Losses at the gene ends were 0 bases for V and 4 bases for J; bases not matched to a gene: 13. From germline, CDR1 is SGHRS and CDR2 YFSETQ. The CDR3 spans 18 residues. The CDR3 DNA reads TGCGCCAGCAGCTTGGATACACCGGGACAGATATCATACAATGAGCAGTTCTTC. Encoded protein: CASSLDTPGQISYNEQFF.

The chain uses TRBV24-1 and TRBJ2-2, with D possibly matching TRBD1 (6 bases). Trimming pared 6 bases from V and 3 bases from J, leaving 10 bases between. Germline V gene sequence: CDR1 KGHDR, CDR2 SFDVKD. This CDR3 is built from 14 residues. In nucleotides, the CDR3 is TGTGCCACCAGTCCTCCAGGGGACACCGGGGAGCTGTTTTTT. Translation gives CATSPPGDTGELFF.

This chain connects TRBV27 to TRBJ2-7; a weak D match, TRBD1 (5 bases). The germline V gene has CDR1 MNHEY and CDR2 SMNVEV (reference sequence). The CDR3 has 12 residues. V was shortened by 6 bases and J by 3 bases, with 9 bases between the two germline ends. The CDR3 sequence: CASRDTYYEQYF. The CDR3 bases are TGTGCCAGCAGGGACACCTACTACGAGCAGTACTTC.

The chain combines TRBV24-1 with TRBJ2-1; D assignment may be TRBD1 or TRBD2 (5 bases each). Between the trimmed V and J ends, which lost 3 bases and 2 bases, there was a span of 13 bases. Germline CDR1 is KGHDR and CDR2 is SFDVKD. The length of the CDR3 is 16 residues. CDR3 protein: CATSDPDGGAYNEQFF. The CDR3 bases are TGTGCCACCAGTGATCCGGATGGGGGAGCCTACAATGAGCAGTTCTTC.

The chain employs TRBV5-1 and TRBJ2-2; TRBD1 matches 9 bases. CDR1 SGHRS and CDR2 YFSETQ come from the germline V gene. CDR3 length equals 16 residues. V lost 0 bases and J lost 5; bases outside the gene matches: 5. CDR3 DNA: TGCGCCAGCAGCTTGGCCAGACAGGGGGATACCGGGGAGCTGTTTTTT. It translates to CASSLARQGDTGELFF.

The rearrangement uses TRBV7-9 and TRBJ2-7; 9 positions agree with TRBD1. The CDR3 loop spans 14 amino acids. After removal of 2 bases from V and 4 bases from J, the junction contained 3 bases not matched to a gene. Per the germline V gene, CDR1 is SEHNR and CDR2 is FQNEAQ (reference sequence). CDR3 region: CASSLQGQGYEQYF. In nucleotides, the CDR3 is TGTGCCAGCAGCTTACAGGGACAGGGATACGAGCAGTACTTC.

The genes are TRBV10-3 and TRBJ1-1, with a tentative D call TRBD1 (6 bases). CDR3 size: 14 residues. Germline assignment: CDR1 ENHRY and CDR2 SYGVKD. Trimming pared 7 bases from V and 3 bases from J, leaving 15 bases between. The CDR3 region has the DNA TGTGCCATCAAATCACCTGGACAGTACACTGAAGCTTTCTTT. Protein: CAIKSPGQYTEAFF.

J is TRBJ2-1 and V is TRBV25-1; D gene uncertain. Trimming took 2 bases from V and 7 from J, leaving 9 bases between them. The V gene's germline CDR1 is MGHDK and CDR2 SYGVNS. The CDR3 consists of 13 residues. The CDR3 nucleotides are TGTGCCAGCAGTGAAGGCTACACTAATGAGCAGTTCTTC. It is translated as CASSEGYTNEQFF.

Comment on this clone: At the DNA level, this CDR3 is encoded by other sequences in the same sample as well. CDR3: CASSLVSNQPQHF. As DNA, the CDR3 is TGTGCCAGCAGCTTAGTAAGTAATCAGCCCCAGCATTTT. The gene calls are TRBV7-2 and TRBJ1-5; D gene ambiguous. Germline CDR1 is SGHTA and CDR2 is FQGNSA. CDR3 length: 13 amino acids. V was clipped by 1 base and J by 4 bases, with 5 bases between them.

The chain has TRBV28 and TRBJ2-3, with D tentatively TRBD1 or TRBD2 (7 bases each). V was clipped by 6 bases and J by 0 bases, with 13 bases between them. This CDR3 has 15 residues. Germline lookup yields CDR1 MDHEN and CDR2 SYDVKM. CDR3 sequence reads: CASRGGTVSTDTQYF. The CDR3 bases are TGTGCCAGCAGGGGGGGGACAGTGAGCACAGATACGCAGTATTTT.